The 26 T cell receptor beta chains given below trace back to one sample, sequenced in a study of PD-1 blockade in classical Hodgkin lymphoma. The data were produced by immunoSEQ multiplex PCR, yet TCRdb's version contains in-frame clones alone and is incomplete. The sample has about 20,000 clones, nearly 75% seen once. Each of the patients experienced relapse following autologous stem cell transplantation, and their brentuximab vedotin exposure differed. The specimen comprised peripheral blood mononuclear cells (PBMCs), sampled before the second cycle of nivolumab. These receptor sequences come from a human donor with classical Hodgkin lymphoma.

V usage is TRBV19 and J usage is TRBJ2-1; D unclear. Looked up from germline, CDR1 is LNHDA and CDR2 is SQIVND (reference sequence). Between the trimmed V and J ends, which lost 3 bases and 2 bases, there was a span of 5 bases. The CDR3 runs 13 residues. The CDR3 DNA is TGTGCCAGTAGTATTTTTACCTACAATGAGCAGTTCTTC. Amino acid sequence: CASSIFTYNEQFF.

The genes are TRBV7-2 and TRBJ2-1, with 9 bases identical to TRBD1. This CDR3 contains 13 residues. Trimming at V came to 1 base and at J to 8 bases, leaving 0 bases not matched to a gene. Germline assignment: CDR1 SGHTA and CDR2 FQGNSA. CDR3 sequence reads: CASSLGDRDEQFF. CDR3 bases: TGTGCCAGCAGCTTAGGGGACAGGGATGAGCAGTTCTTC. The whole variable domain, remainder taken from reference TRBV7-2 and TRBJ2-1, is GAGVSQSPSNKVTEKGKDVELRCDPISGHTALYWYRQSLGQGLEFLIYFQGNSAPDKSGLPSDRFSAERTGGSVSTLTIQRTQQEDSAVYLCASSLGDRDEQFFGPGTRLTVL.

This clone has just a few counts. The DNA for the CDR3 is TGTGCCATCAGGCCCCCGGACAGGGGGGAGGGCTACACCTTC. Amino acids: CAIRPPDRGEGYTF. The V call is TRBV10-3, the J call TRBJ1-2; 10 bases are a match to TRBD1. The junction had 9 bases not matched to a gene; V was cut back by 6 bases and J by 8 bases. The germline V gene has CDR1 ENHRY and CDR2 SYGVKD. This CDR3 has 14 amino acids.

The gene calls are TRBV7-2 and TRBJ2-2; D ambiguous. Trimming shortened V by 3 bases and J by 1 base, and 6 bases separated the two germline ends. The CDR3 sequence is 14 residues long. Germline CDR1 SGHTA, CDR2 FQGNSA. Here the CDR3 DNA reads TGTGCCAGCAGCTTCCTTCGGAACACCGGGGAGCTGTTTTTT. It codes for CASSFLRNTGELFF.

The chain combines TRBV5-6 with TRBJ2-7; D is uncertain. Germline V CDR1 and CDR2: SGHDT, YYEEEE. Trimming shortened V by 0 bases and J by 7 bases, and 5 bases separated the two germline ends. There are 11 residues in the CDR3. The CDR3 here is CASSLAREQYF. In DNA form, the CDR3 reads TGTGCCAGCAGCTTGGCCAGGGAGCAGTACTTC. The variable domain in full, with the rest retrieved from reference TRBV5-6 and TRBJ2-7, is DAGVTQSPTHLIKTRGQQVTLRCSPKSGHDTVSWYQQALGQGPQFIFQYYEEEERQRGNFPDRFSGHQFPNYSSELNVNALLLGDSALYLCASSLAREQYFGPGTRLTVT.

The V call is TRBV6-5, the J call TRBJ1-5; 10 bases fit TRBD1. V lost 7 bases and J lost 4; bases outside the gene matches: 4. CDR3 length: 14 amino acids. Germline V gene sequence: CDR1 MNHEY, CDR2 SVGAGI. The CDR3 DNA reads as TGTGCCAGCAAGAGACAGGGGGCTAATCAGCCCCAGCATTTT. Its protein product is CASKRQGANQPQHF.

The rearrangement uses TRBV11-2 and TRBJ2-1; 11 bases align to TRBD2. Germline-derived CDR1 and CDR2 are SGHAT and FQNNGV. The CDR3 sequence is 14 residues long. V was clipped by 2 bases and J by 15 bases; unmatched bases: 9. CDR3 sequence (DNA): TGTGCCAGCAGCTTATCCTTACTAGCGGGAGTGGTGTTCTTC. Translating it yields CASSLSLLAGVVFF.

The rearrangement joins TRBV2 to TRBJ2-1; 10 bases are a match to TRBD2. Looked up from germline, CDR1 is SNHLY and CDR2 is FYNNEI. The CDR3 is 14 amino acids. Trimming took 9 bases from V and 10 from J; bases not matched to a gene: 12. The CDR3 region has the DNA TGTGCCAGTCGGTGGGCTAGCGGGAGACTCGAGCAGTTCTTC. This encodes CASRWASGRLEQFF. The full variable domain, with the rest looked up from reference TRBV2 and TRBJ2-1, is EPEVTQTPSHQVTQMGQEVILRCVPISNHLYFYWYRQILGQKVEFLVSFYNNEISEKSEIFDDQFSVERPDGSNFTLKIRSTKLEDSAMYFCASRWASGRLEQFFGPGTRLTVL.

This clone has just a few counts. The J gene is TRBJ1-1, the V gene TRBV29-1; D gene uncertain. The CDR3 contains 13 residues. Trimming removed 6 bases at V and 0 bases at J, with 11 bases between. Germline-derived CDR1 and CDR2 are SQVTM and ANQGSEA. CDR3 bases: TGCAGCGTAGCGGACCGGATGAACACTGAAGCTTTCTTT. Translated, it gives CSVADRMNTEAFF.

This clone was detected a few times. A far larger clone is a single base away, which makes a read error likely. The same CDR3 also results from other DNA sequences found in this sample. The rearrangement links TRBV5-1 to TRBJ2-7, with 8 bases fitting TRBD2. The CDR3 runs to 16 residues. The V and J ends lost 1 base and 3 bases, in that order; junction bases with no gene match: 9. Looked up from germline, CDR1 is SGHRS and CDR2 is YFSETQ. CDR3 in amino acids: CASSLMASGLVYEQYF. For the CDR3, the DNA is TGCGCCAGCAGCTTGATGGCTAGCGGGCTCGTCTACGAGCAGTACTTC. Based on the CDR3 plus reference TRBV5-1 and TRBJ2-7, the full variable domain is KAGVTQTPRYLIKTRGQQVTLSCSPISGHRSVSWYQQTPGQGLQFLFEYFSETQRNKGNFPGRFSGRQFSNSRSEMNVSTLELGDSALYLCASSLMASGLVYEQYFGPGTRLTVT.

V usage is TRBV27 and J usage is TRBJ1-1, with D possibly being TRBD1 (5 bases). CDR1 and CDR2 (germline): MNHEY, SMNVEV (reference sequence). Trimming pared 8 bases from V and 0 bases from J, leaving 13 bases between. The length of the CDR3 is 14 residues. As DNA, the CDR3 is TGTGCCAGCGGACCAAGGGGAATGAACACTGAAGCTTTCTTT. It codes for CASGPRGMNTEAFF.

The chain uses TRBV29-1 and TRBJ2-7, with TRBD1 matching over 7 bases. V dropped 7 bases and J dropped 0; count of bases not matched to a gene: 6. CDR1 SQVTM and CDR2 ANQGSEA come from the germline V gene. This CDR3 has 13 residues. This CDR3 reads CSAGDSHSYEQYF. DNA of the CDR3: TGCAGCGCTGGGGACAGCCACTCCTACGAGCAGTACTTC.

The rearrangement links TRBV5-6 to TRBJ1-2; D possibly corresponds to TRBD1 (6 bases). The CDR3 contains 14 residues. Between the trimmed V and J ends, which lost 5 bases and 3 bases, there was a span of 14 bases. Germline-derived CDR1 and CDR2 are SGHDT and YYEEEE. CDR3 amino acids: CASSSMDSYYGYTF. In nucleotides, the CDR3 is TGTGCCAGCAGTTCGATGGACAGCTACTATGGCTACACCTTC.

The CDR3 DNA is TGTGCCAGCTCACCACAGGGCAACTACGAGCAGTACTTC. Translated: CASSPQGNYEQYF. The rearrangement links TRBV18 to TRBJ2-7; the D is unclear. The CDR3 is made up of 13 amino acids. V dropped 1 base and J dropped 3 bases, with 7 bases sitting between them. CDR1 and CDR2 from the germline V gene are KGHSH and LQKENI. The full variable domain, rest sourced from reference TRBV18 and TRBJ2-7, is NAGVMQNPRHLVRRRGQEARLRCSPMKGHSHVYWYRQLPEEGLKFMVYLQKENIIDESGMPKERFSAEFPKEGPSILRIQQVVRGDSAAYFCASSPQGNYEQYFGPGTRLTVT.

This clone appeared a few times. This chain connects TRBV15 to TRBJ2-7; 8 bases map to TRBD1. V shed 6 bases, J shed 2 bases, and the junction held 12 bases outside the gene matches. CDR3 length equals 16 residues. CDR1 and CDR2 (germline): LNHNV, YYDKDF (reference sequence). The CDR3: CATRGSGTGKTYEQYF. The DNA for the CDR3 is TGTGCCACCAGAGGATCCGGGACAGGAAAAACCTACGAGCAGTACTTC.

This rearrangement joins TRBV5-1 to TRBJ2-7; perhaps TRBD1 as D (5 bases). Trimming removed 2 bases at V and 0 bases at J, with 12 bases between. This CDR3 is built from 15 residues. Germline CDR1 SGHRS, CDR2 YFSETQ. CDR3 loop: CASSLQVENSYEQYF. CDR3 DNA sequence: TGCGCCAGCAGCTTACAGGTGGAGAACTCCTACGAGCAGTACTTC.

The chain employs TRBV18 and TRBJ2-2, with TRBD2 as a possible D gene (6 bases). With 6 bases removed from V and 0 bases from J, the gap between germline ends came to 11 bases. The CDR3 runs 15 residues. Germline-derived CDR1 and CDR2 are KGHSH and LQKENI. DNA of the CDR3: TGTGCCAGCTCCCCCGGGACTGCGAACACCGGGGAGCTGTTTTTT. Encoded protein: CASSPGTANTGELFF. Full variable domain (outside the CDR3, taken from reference TRBV18 and TRBJ2-2): NAGVMQNPRHLVRRRGQEARLRCSPMKGHSHVYWYRQLPEEGLKFMVYLQKENIIDESGMPKERFSAEFPKEGPSILRIQQVVRGDSAAYFCASSPGTANTGELFFGEGSRLTVL.

This clone appeared a single time. V usage is TRBV23-1 and J usage is TRBJ1-5; D is unclear. TRBV23-1 belongs to the ORF category, with a function that is uncertain. CDR3 length: 18 amino acids. With 7 bases removed from V and 0 bases from J, the gap between germline ends came to 22 bases. CDR3 region: CASTHPERVGNSNQPQHF. CDR3 sequence (DNA): TGCGCCAGCACCCATCCGGAGAGGGTGGGGAATAGCAATCAGCCCCAGCATTTT.

The chain links TRBV7-9 to TRBJ1-1; no clear D. The CDR3 is 14 residues long. Germline V gene data show CDR1 as SEHNR and CDR2 as FQNEAQ (reference sequence). Trimming left V 1 base short and J 5 bases short, with 11 bases between. The CDR3 region has the DNA TGTGCCAGCAGCTTAGATGGGGTAGGGACTGAAGCTTTCTTT. Translated: CASSLDGVGTEAFF.

Regarding this clone: One end of the junction fails to match germline, which may point to a read error. The chain joins TRBV7-7 to TRBJ2-1; possibly TRBD2 for D (6 bases). The CDR3 runs to 13 residues. CDR1 and CDR2 (germline): SSHAT, FNYEAQ (reference sequence). In DNA, the CDR3 is TGTGCTAGCAGACCGACCGGGGGCAATGAGCAGTTCTTC. Encoded protein: CASRPTGGNEQFF.

The J gene is TRBJ2-5, the V gene TRBV10-3; 13 bases agree with TRBD2. The germline gives CDR1 ENHRY, CDR2 SYGVKD. This CDR3 comprises 15 residues. V lost 6 bases and J lost 5; bases outside the gene matches: 6. CDR3 in DNA: TGTGCCATCAGACCGGGACTAGCGGGAAGGGAGACCCAGTACTTC. This encodes CAIRPGLAGRETQYF.

This clone was detected once. The gene calls are TRBV7-9 and TRBJ2-7; unclear D gene. There are 11 residues in the CDR3. The V and J ends lost 1 base and 4 bases respectively, with 2 bases between them. CDR1 and CDR2 (germline): SEHNR, FQNEAQ (reference sequence). The CDR3 reads CASSLVYEQYF. In DNA, the CDR3 is TGTGCCAGCAGCTTAGTGTACGAGCAGTACTTC.

The rearrangement links TRBV10-3 to TRBJ1-1; D is uncertain. The germline CDR1 and CDR2 sequences are ENHRY and SYGVKD. This CDR3 comprises 13 residues. The V end was cut by 4 bases, the J end by 0 bases, with 6 bases between. CDR3: CAISVKMNTEAFF. CDR3 nucleotides: TGTGCCATCAGTGTGAAGATGAACACTGAAGCTTTCTTT.

This clone has a handful of counts. The rearrangement uses TRBV19 and TRBJ1-1, with TRBD1 as a possible D gene (6 bases). The CDR3 has 13 residues. Trimming took 6 bases from V and 1 from J, leaving 9 bases between them. Germline V gene lookup returns CDR1 LNHDA and CDR2 SQIVND (reference sequence). The CDR3 DNA reads as TGTGCCAGTAGCAAAGGGGGGAACACTGAAGCTTTCTTT. Its protein product is CASSKGGNTEAFF.

The rearrangement uses TRBV5-1 and TRBJ2-5, with D possibly being TRBD2 (6 bases). The tail of the sequence fits TRBJ2-7 better, so the J call may be wrong. The CDR3 totals 14 residues. Germline values: CDR1 SGHRS, CDR2 YFSETQ. The CDR3 DNA reads TGCGCCAGCAGCTTGTCCGGGGGCTCCTACGAGCAGTACTTC. Translated, it gives CASSLSGGSYEQYF.

This chain joins TRBV4-2 and TRBJ2-1, with 9 bases aligning to TRBD2. The ends lost 4 bases at V and 6 bases at J; junction bases unmatched: 10. This CDR3 spans 16 amino acids. Germline CDR1 is LGHNA and CDR2 is YNFKEQ. CDR3 bases: TGTGCCAGCAGCCTGCCTAGCGGGAATTGGGTCAATGAGCAGTTCTTC. Protein product: CASSLPSGNWVNEQFF.